Sequencing of this T cell receptor (beta chain) was carried out in a study of cytomegalovirus exposure and HLA in healthy donors. The CDR3 extends over 16 amino acids. Trimming removed 5 bases from V and 3 bases from J; junction bases left unmatched: 10. From germline, CDR1 is MNHEY and CDR2 SMNVEV (reference sequence). A note on this clone: Antigen unknown.

Study-wide results and limits: The authors confirmed in vitro that three CMV-associated chains were specific for CMV antigens. Association with HLA alleles at 0.05 false discovery rate was found for 16,951 TCR beta sequences in a later analysis. Several V segments, TRBV6-2 and TRBV6-3 among them, could not be told apart and were dropped.

The primer mix had 60 Vbeta and 13 Jbeta primers. Only in-frame clones appear in the TCRdb table, and some are missing; sequencing was by immunoSEQ multiplex PCR. The sample records about 170,000 clones, around four fifths being singletons. The chain links TRBV27 to TRBJ1-3, with 7 bases matching TRBD1. The sequenced sample consisted of PBMCs. The receptor comes from a female donor in good health and CMV-seronegative. CDR3 protein: CASSPWTGKDGNTIYF. The CDR3, as DNA: TGTGCCAGCAGTCCCTGGACAGGAAAGGATGGAAACACCATATATTTT.